The present TCR beta chain was sequenced within a study of identical twins. Study-level results: Cross-sectional statistics underpinned the conclusions; the same donors were not followed.

There are 12 residues in the CDR3. Germline loops: CDR1 MDHEN, CDR2 SYDVKM. V shed 7 bases and J shed 8 bases, with 14 bases lying between them. A word on this clonotype: The target antigen is unknown.

Unique molecular identifiers were present on the cDNA, which also gained a universal primer site by template switching. TCRdb re-called the 5' RACE reads with MiXCR, one entry per CDR3 protein. The sample shows fewer than 550,000 distinct CDR3 sequences, over 12% of them seen only once. This sample also belongs to another study, concerning yellow fever vaccine responses in identical twins.

V gene TRBV28 combines with J gene TRBJ1-2; D call uncertain. Sequencing was performed on CD4+ T cells sorted from blood. The clonotype originates from a woman between 18 and 29 years old in good health. CDR3: CASKTREKGYTF. As DNA, the CDR3 is TGTGCCAGCAAGACCCGCGAGAAAGGCTACACCTTC.